The 20 T cell receptor beta chains below come from one sample, sequenced in a study of blood T cell repertoires in COVID-19. Using immunoSEQ multiplex PCR, the repertoire was profiled, and TCRdb retains in-frame clones only, with some absent. Of 400,000 or so clones in the sample, over 75% were seen once. The specimen was peripheral blood. Every receptor here comes from a woman aged 35 to 49 with COVID-19, enrolled during active disease.

The chain joins TRBV9 to TRBJ2-1; D is unclear. V lost 1 base, J lost 8 bases, and 10 bases lay in between. The CDR3 extends over 13 amino acids. Germline V gives CDR1 SGDLS, CDR2 YYNGEE. CDR3 loop: CASSVPPMYEQFF. DNA for the CDR3: TGTGCCAGCAGCGTACCCCCCATGTATGAGCAGTTCTTC. The variable domain in full, completed from reference TRBV9 and TRBJ2-1, reads DSGVTQTPKHLITATGQRVTLRCSPRSGDLSVYWYQQSLDQGLQFLIQYYNGEERAKGNILERFSAQQFPDLHSELNLSSLELGDSALYFCASSVPPMYEQFFGPGTRLTVL.

This chain uses TRBV6-5 with TRBJ2-7; 7 bases align to TRBD1. Germline trimming cut 5 bases from V and 3 bases from J; bases unmatched to any gene: 10. Germline lookup yields CDR1 MNHEY and CDR2 SVGAGI. The CDR3 length is 15 residues. The CDR3 DNA reads TGTGCCAGCAGTCCCATTCGACAGGGAATCTACGAGCAGTACTTC. This encodes CASSPIRQGIYEQYF.

This sequence joins TRBV28 and TRBJ1-2; D is perhaps TRBD1 (6 bases). Germline assignment: CDR1 MDHEN and CDR2 SYDVKM. V lost 0 bases to trimming and J lost 3 bases, with 8 bases between them. The CDR3 length is 14 residues. The CDR3 nucleotides read TGTGCCAGCAGTTTATGGTCAGGGGACTATGGCTACACCTTC. Translation: CASSLWSGDYGYTF.

This clone has only one observation. The chain combines TRBV7-9 with TRBJ1-5, with D uncertain. Germline V lookup: CDR1 SEHNR, CDR2 FQNEAQ (reference sequence). V was clipped by 3 bases and J by 0 bases, with 12 bases between them. The CDR3 consists of 16 residues. CDR3 bases: TGTGCCAGCAGCTTCTTATTTAGAGATAGCAATCAGCCCCAGCATTTT. Amino acids: CASSFLFRDSNQPQHF. Using reference TRBV7-9 and TRBJ1-5 for the parts outside the CDR3, the full variable domain is DTGVSQNPRHKITKRGQNVTFRCDPISEHNRLYWYRQTLGQGPEFLTYFQNEAQLEKSRLLSDRFSAERPKGSFSTLEIQRTEQGDSAMYLCASSFLFRDSNQPQHFGDGTRLSIL.

The chain carries TRBV5-1 and TRBJ2-1, with TRBD1 as a possible D gene (6 bases). CDR1 is SGHRS, CDR2 YFSETQ, per germline. Between the trimmed V and J ends, which lost 2 bases and 4 bases, there was a span of 13 bases. There are 15 residues in the CDR3. CDR3 amino acids: CASSFDTGTYNEQFF. As DNA, the CDR3 is TGCGCCAGCAGCTTTGACACAGGGACATACAATGAGCAGTTCTTC.

The chain links TRBV6-5 to TRBJ1-6; the D is unclear. The CDR3 spans 16 residues. Germline CDR1 and CDR2: MNHEY and SVGAGI. V was trimmed by 4 bases and J by 8 bases, leaving 18 bases between them. CDR3 DNA sequence: TGTGCCAGCAGTTCGACTGTATCGCGATTATATTCACCCCTCCACTTT. Translated, it gives CASSSTVSRLYSPLHF.

The chain has TRBV18 and TRBJ1-5, with unresolved D. Germline V gene sequence: CDR1 KGHSH, CDR2 LQKENI. This CDR3 has 16 residues. Trimming left V 1 base short and J 3 bases short, with 13 bases between. In nucleotides, the CDR3 is TGTGCCAGCTCACCACTCGTCGCAGGCACCAATCAGCCCCAGCATTTT. It is translated as CASSPLVAGTNQPQHF.

V and J are TRBV27 and TRBJ1-1, with 9 bases fitting TRBD1. Trimming removed 5 bases from V and 4 bases from J; junction bases left unmatched: 8. CDR3 size: 15 residues. The V gene's germline CDR1 is MNHEY and CDR2 SMNVEV (reference sequence). For the CDR3, the DNA is TGTGCCAGCAGTGAGTACAGGGGGCGAGCCACTGAAGCTTTCTTT. Its translation is CASSEYRGRATEAFF.

This chain's CDR3 is CASSLSQGNYGYTF. The CDR3 DNA sequence: TGCGCCAGCAGCTTGTCACAGGGTAACTATGGCTACACCTTC. This chain connects TRBV5-1 to TRBJ1-2; perhaps TRBD1 as D (6 bases). This CDR3 comprises 14 residues. V lost 1 base and J lost 1, with 8 bases in between. CDR1 is SGHRS, CDR2 YFSETQ, per germline.

The chain couples TRBV6-2 or TRBV6-3 to TRBJ1-6; TRBD1 might be the D (6 bases). This CDR3 is 16 amino acids long. Germline-derived CDR1 and CDR2 are MNHEY and SVGEGT. V shed 6 bases and J shed 3 bases, with 15 bases lying between them. For the CDR3, the DNA is TGTGCCAGCAGCCGGACAGCCGAAAACTATAATTCACCCCTCCACTTT. Translating gives CASSRTAENYNSPLHF.

V usage is TRBV11-2 and J usage is TRBJ1-2; D is unresolved. With 1 base removed from V and 8 bases from J, the gap between germline ends came to 11 bases. Germline V lookup: CDR1 SGHAT, CDR2 FQNNGV. The CDR3 covers 13 residues. This chain's CDR3 is CASSLAHANGYTF. In DNA, the CDR3 is TGTGCCAGCAGCTTAGCACATGCCAACGGCTACACCTTC.

The V call is TRBV29-1, the J call TRBJ1-1; D is unresolved. The CDR3 is 13 amino acids. The V end lost 5 bases, the J end lost 1 base, and 11 bases lay between the germline ends. Germline CDR1 and CDR2: SQVTM and ANQGSEA. As DNA, the CDR3 is TGCAGCGTTCAGGCCAGCCGGAACACTGAAGCTTTCTTT. Residues: CSVQASRNTEAFF.

The chain joins TRBV2 to TRBJ1-1, with a possible D match to TRBD1 (6 bases). This CDR3 region has 15 residues. The V end was cut by 4 bases, the J end by 2 bases, with 14 bases between. Looked up from germline, CDR1 is SNHLY and CDR2 is FYNNEI. The CDR3: CASSGSGAFNTEAFF. DNA for the CDR3: TGTGCCAGCAGTGGATCAGGGGCATTCAACACTGAAGCTTTCTTT.

The chain is built from TRBV12-3 or TRBV12-4 and TRBJ1-5; weak D call: TRBD1 (6 bases). The CDR3 runs to 13 residues. Trimming stripped 1 base from V and 7 bases from J, with 8 bases between. The CDR3: CASSLDRVQPQHF. The CDR3 nucleotides are TGTGCCAGCAGTTTAGACAGGGTCCAGCCCCAGCATTTT.

The chain has TRBV7-2 and TRBJ1-5, with 7 bases aligning to TRBD1. The J segment lost 5 bases and the V segment lost 5 bases, leaving 3 bases of the junction unmatched. This CDR3 contains 13 residues. Per germline, CDR1 SGHTA and CDR2 FQGNSA. The CDR3 is CASSPQGDQPQHF. The CDR3 DNA is TGTGCCAGCAGCCCTCAGGGGGATCAGCCCCAGCATTTT.

DNA of the CDR3: TGTGCCAGCAGGTCCTCGGGGAACAATTCACCCCTCCACTTT. This sequence encodes CASRSSGNNSPLHF. V usage is TRBV7-9 and J usage is TRBJ1-6; D remains ambiguous. The CDR3 consists of 14 residues. V lost 6 bases, J lost 7 bases, and 13 bases lay in between. In germline, CDR1 is SEHNR, CDR2 FQNEAQ (reference sequence).

The gene calls are TRBV12-5 and TRBJ2-1; 8 nucleotides agree with TRBD2. J was trimmed by 12 bases and V by 3 bases; bases with no gene match: 4. This CDR3 is 12 amino acids long. The germline V gene encodes CDR1 LGHNT and CDR2 FRNRAP. This CDR3 reads CASGLLAEPQFF. Here the CDR3 DNA reads TGTGCTAGTGGTTTACTAGCGGAGCCGCAGTTCTTC.

V and J are TRBV7-2 and TRBJ1-5; 8 nucleotides agree with TRBD1. The germline CDR1 and CDR2 sequences are SGHTA and FQGNSA. V gave up 5 bases and J gave up 7 bases; unmatched junction bases: 7. The CDR3 loop spans 14 amino acids. CDR3 in amino acids: CASSDRGGNQPQHF. In DNA form, the CDR3 reads TGTGCCAGCAGCGACAGGGGAGGTAACCAGCCCCAGCATTTT.

The chain combines TRBV5-4 with TRBJ2-3; TRBD1 agrees at 11 bases. Germline values: CDR1 SGHNT, CDR2 YYREEE (reference sequence). This CDR3 is built from 16 residues. V gave up 2 bases and J gave up 5 bases; unmatched junction bases: 7. The CDR3 is CASSFPGTGGVDTQYF. The CDR3 DNA follows: TGTGCCAGCAGCTTCCCCGGGACAGGGGGGGTAGATACGCAGTATTTT.

This clone was detected a few times. V and J are TRBV6-1 and TRBJ1-5, with 7 bases matching TRBD1. V lost 4 bases to trimming and J lost 5 bases; unmatched junction nucleotides: 11. Germline CDR1 MNHNS, CDR2 SASEGT. This CDR3 is 16 amino acids long. The CDR3 sequence is CASSAGGGRSDQPQHF. CDR3 nucleotide sequence: TGTGCCAGCAGTGCAGGGGGTGGACGGTCCGATCAGCCCCAGCATTTT.